These 9 T cell receptor beta chains originate from one sample sequenced in a study of T-cell memory formation after mild COVID-19. A single record per CDR3 protein comes from TCRdb applying MiXCR to the 5' RACE reads. The profile shows around 130,000 distinct CDR3 sequences, 11% to 15% of them singletons. The sample was PBMCs or a T cell subset sorted from them (not recorded which). The source is an adult woman who had mild COVID-19 (a few samples of this study predate the infection). Cell type and time point are not known.

This clonotype was seen a single time. The chain employs TRBV24-1 and TRBJ1-2; 9 bases are shared with TRBD1. This CDR3 contains 16 residues. CDR1 and CDR2 from the germline V gene are KGHDR and SFDVKD. J lost 3 bases, V lost 4 bases, and 8 bases had no gene match. In DNA, the CDR3 is TGTGCCACCAGTGACCCCCGAGACAGGGGGGACTATGGCTACACCTTC. Protein: CATSDPRDRGDYGYTF.

This clonotype has just a few counts. The V and J genes are TRBV4-1 and TRBJ2-5; TRBD2 matches at 11 bases. CDR3 size: 15 residues. With V trimmed by 2 bases and J by 1 base, 0 bases remained unmatched. Germline V gives CDR1 MGHRA, CDR2 YSYEKL. The CDR3 loop is CASSQLAGGQETQYF. The CDR3 DNA sequence: TGCGCCAGCAGCCAACTAGCGGGGGGCCAAGAGACCCAGTACTTC.

V gene TRBV24-1 combines with J gene TRBJ2-1; D gene unclear. The V gene lost 6 bases and the J gene lost 5 bases, with 7 bases spanning the gap. This CDR3 has 12 amino acids. Per the germline V gene, CDR1 is KGHDR and CDR2 is SFDVKD. The CDR3 sequence is CATSPSNNEQFF. In DNA form, the CDR3 reads TGTGCCACCAGTCCCAGCAACAATGAGCAGTTCTTC.

The chain has TRBV5-1 and TRBJ1-5, with a tentative D call TRBD1 (6 bases). V lost 4 bases and J lost 1, with 9 bases in between. Germline-derived CDR1 and CDR2 are SGHRS and YFSETQ. The CDR3 loop spans 14 amino acids. Written as DNA, the CDR3 is TGCGCCAGCAGCCCCGGACAGAGCAATCAGCCCCAGCATTTT. Its protein product is CASSPGQSNQPQHF.

This sequence joins TRBV20-1 and TRBJ2-3; the match to TRBD2 covers 8 bases. CDR1 DFQATT and CDR2 SNEGSKA come from the germline V gene (reference sequence). The CDR3 length is 13 residues. With V trimmed by 8 bases and J by 2 bases, 6 bases remained unmatched. Here the CDR3 DNA reads TGCAGTAAGACGGGGGGGCCCACAGATACGCAGTATTTT. Translation: CSKTGGPTDTQYF.

The rearrangement links TRBV7-3 to TRBJ2-1; no reliable D call. The CDR3 loop spans 15 amino acids. Germline V CDR1 and CDR2: SGHTA, FQGTGA. Trimming removed 3 bases from V and 2 bases from J, with 11 bases in between. CDR3 amino acids: CASSLYVGAYNEQFF. DNA for the CDR3: TGTGCCAGCAGCTTGTACGTTGGGGCCTACAATGAGCAGTTCTTC. The full variable domain, completed using reference TRBV7-3 and TRBJ2-1, is GAGVSQTPSNKVTEKGKYVELRCDPISGHTALYWYRQSLGQGPEFLIYFQGTGAADDSGLPNDRFFAVRPEGSVSTLKIQRTERGDSAVYLCASSLYVGAYNEQFFGPGTRLTVL.

This clonotype was seen more than once but under ten times. This rearrangement joins TRBV3-1 to TRBJ2-7; D uncertain. This CDR3 has 15 residues. The V end was cut by 0 bases, the J end by 2 bases, with 11 bases between. Germline CDR1 LGHDT, CDR2 YNNKEL (reference sequence). CDR3 loop: CASSQDETSTYEQYF. The DNA of the CDR3 is TGTGCCAGCAGCCAAGATGAGACATCCACCTACGAGCAGTACTTC.

The sample holds a few counts of this clonotype. The CDR3 sequence: CATSELAGGPLVVDEQFF. CDR3 DNA: TGCGCCACGTCCGAACTAGCGGGAGGGCCGTTGGTGGTGGATGAGCAGTTCTTC. The chain combines TRBV23-1 with TRBJ2-1; 13 bases match TRBD2. TRBV23-1 is an open reading frame whose function is uncertain. The J segment lost 8 bases and the V segment lost 10 bases, leaving 20 bases of the junction unmatched. CDR3 length equals 18 residues.

This clonotype was seen more than once but under ten times. The chain recombines TRBV5-1 with TRBJ2-1; D gene unclear. This CDR3 contains 20 residues. CDR1 and CDR2 from the germline V gene are SGHRS and YFSETQ. V gave up 0 bases and J gave up 0 bases, with 22 bases separating them. In DNA form, the CDR3 reads TGCGCCAGCAGCTTGGATGGGTACACTACAAAAACCAGCTCCTACAATGAGCAGTTCTTC. This translates into CASSLDGYTTKTSSYNEQFF. The full variable domain, completed using reference TRBV5-1 and TRBJ2-1, is KAGVTQTPRYLIKTRGQQVTLSCSPISGHRSVSWYQQTPGQGLQFLFEYFSETQRNKGNFPGRFSGRQFSNSRSEMNVSTLELGDSALYLCASSLDGYTTKTSSYNEQFFGPGTRLTVL.